Shown below are 18 T cell receptor beta chains from a single sample sequenced in a study of early T cells in non-severe SARS-CoV-2 infection. TCRdb re-derived calls from the 5' RACE reads in MiXCR, one entry per CDR3 protein. The table shows 45,000 to 50,000 distinct CDR3 sequences, with 5.6% occurring only once. The specimen sequenced was whole blood. The receptors come from an adult who was a healthcare worker with PCR-confirmed SARS-CoV-2 infection or an uninfected control (not recorded which).

The chain is built from TRBV19 and TRBJ2-2; the D is unclear. V gave up 4 bases and J gave up 6 bases, with 9 bases separating them. CDR1 is LNHDA and CDR2 is SQIVND in the germline V gene (reference sequence). The CDR3 is 13 residues long. In DNA form, the CDR3 reads TGTGCCAGTAGTACTGGCCAGGCCGGGGAGCTGTTTTTT. Amino acid sequence: CASSTGQAGELFF.

This clonotype was seen many times. The J gene is TRBJ2-4, the V gene TRBV29-1; a weak D match, TRBD1 (5 bases). CDR1 and CDR2 (germline): SQVTM, ANQGSEA. This CDR3 spans 12 amino acids. The germline V and J ends were trimmed by 6 bases and 7 bases, with 13 bases remaining between them. The CDR3 coding sequence is TGCAGCGTCTCACAGGATTTGAACATTCAGTACTTC. Encoded protein: CSVSQDLNIQYF.

This clonotype was recorded at least ten times. The chain has TRBV6-5 and TRBJ1-1; no definite D call. V shed 2 bases and J shed 1 base, with 8 bases lying between them. This CDR3 comprises 14 residues. Germline CDR1 reads MNHEY; CDR2 reads SVGAGI. DNA for the CDR3: TGTGCCAGCAGTTACGGGCAGCCGAACACTGAAGCTTTCTTT. This sequence encodes CASSYGQPNTEAFF.

The rearrangement links TRBV7-2 to TRBJ2-5; D is undetermined. CDR1 SGHTA and CDR2 FQGNSA come from the germline V gene. The CDR3 spans 12 residues. Trimming took 5 bases from V and 5 from J, leaving 9 bases between them. CDR3 coding DNA: TGTGCCAGCAGCCCTCCGACGGAGACCCAGTACTTC. Protein: CASSPPTETQYF.

The CDR3 spells CASSLSGLGSQETQYF. For the CDR3, the DNA is TGTGCCAGCAGCTTATCAGGACTAGGGAGCCAAGAGACCCAGTACTTC. The rearrangement joins TRBV7-9 to TRBJ2-5, with 7 bases fitting TRBD2. Per the germline V gene, CDR1 is SEHNR and CDR2 is FQNEAQ (reference sequence). The CDR3 has 16 residues. The V gene end was trimmed by 2 bases and the J gene end by 1 base; junction bases not matched to a gene: 7.

This clonotype was recorded at least ten times. The chain uses TRBV4-2 and TRBJ2-7, with TRBD2 as a possible D gene (5 bases). V shed 1 base and J shed 0 bases, with 10 bases lying between them. This CDR3 region has 15 residues. Germline V gene sequence: CDR1 LGHNA, CDR2 YNFKEQ. CDR3 protein: CASSQGRSGSYEQYF. The CDR3 bases are TGTGCCAGCAGCCAAGGACGGAGCGGCTCCTACGAGCAGTACTTC.

This clonotype came up many times. One end of the junction varies from germline; a read error may be responsible. J is TRBJ1-2 and V is TRBV5-1; TRBD1 agrees at 8 bases. CDR1 and CDR2 (germline): SGHRS, YFSETQ. CDR3 length: 14 amino acids. The CDR3 loop reads CASSLGQAVDGYTF. The CDR3, as DNA: TGCGCCAGCAGTTTGGGACAGGCAGTAGATGGCTACACCTTC.

This clonotype was recorded at least ten times. This chain joins TRBV28 and TRBJ2-4; 7 bases are shared with TRBD1. Germline loops: CDR1 MDHEN, CDR2 SYDVKM. V was clipped by 2 bases and J by 8 bases; unmatched bases: 9. The CDR3 is made up of 15 amino acids. CDR3 nucleotide sequence: TGTGCCAGCAGTTTAGGGACCAGGGGGTCCGACATTCAGTACTTC. As protein: CASSLGTRGSDIQYF.

This clonotype showed up just a few times. The CDR3, as DNA: TGTGCCAGCAGTCAGACAGATTATAGCAATCAGCCCCAGCATTTT. Protein product: CASSQTDYSNQPQHF. This chain connects TRBV9 to TRBJ1-5, with D maybe TRBD1 (5 bases). CDR3 length equals 15 residues. The V end lost 5 bases, the J end lost 0 bases, and 12 bases lay between the germline ends. CDR1 is SGDLS, CDR2 YYNGEE, per germline.

Many counts were recorded for this clonotype. The chain couples TRBV29-1 to TRBJ2-7, with 8 bases lining up with TRBD2. CDR1 is SQVTM, CDR2 ANQGSEA, per germline. V trimming: 3 bases; J trimming: 3 bases; junction bases outside the gene matches: 10. This CDR3 has 15 residues. The CDR3 DNA follows: TGCAGCGTTGATGTCTCTAGCGGGCCCGTCTACGAGCAGTACTTC. It yields the protein CSVDVSSGPVYEQYF.

Notes on this clonotype: A read error may be the cause here, since a much bigger clone is one base away. The rearrangement links TRBV11-2 to TRBJ2-2, with TRBD1 identical over 7 bases. CDR3 size: 15 residues. Germline V CDR1 and CDR2: SGHAT, FQNNGV. The CDR3 spells CASRRPGTENGDLFF. CDR3 sequence (DNA): TGTGCCAGCAGACGTCCCGGGACAGAGAACGGGGACCTGTTTTTT.

The chain carries TRBV6-5 and TRBJ2-7; 8 nucleotides line up with TRBD1. Germline V lookup: CDR1 MNHEY, CDR2 SVGAGI. With 4 bases clipped from V and 6 bases from J, the junction kept 8 bases outside the gene matches. This CDR3 region has 14 residues. The CDR3 DNA reads TGTGCCAGCAGTTCCACAGGGGGGCTTAGCGAGCAGTACTTC. Translation: CASSSTGGLSEQYF.

This clonotype showed up many times. The V and J genes are TRBV10-1 and TRBJ1-1, with TRBD1 identical over 12 bases. The CDR3 is made up of 17 amino acids. CDR1 WNHNN and CDR2 SYGVQD come from the germline V gene (reference sequence). Unmatched junction bases numbered 10, after V lost 3 bases and J lost 5 bases. The CDR3 DNA follows: TGCGCCAGCAGTGAATCCCCCGGGACAGGGGGCCGAACTGAAGCTTTCTTT. Its protein is CASSESPGTGGRTEAFF.

This clonotype was seen more than once but under ten times. This chain joins TRBV5-4 and TRBJ2-1; TRBD2 might be the D (6 bases). Trimming pared 3 bases from V and 5 bases from J, leaving 18 bases between. The CDR3 extends over 16 amino acids. The V gene's germline CDR1 is SGHNT and CDR2 YYREEE (reference sequence). This CDR3 is CASSSRLARSDNEQFF. In DNA form, the CDR3 reads TGTGCCAGCAGCTCGCGGCTAGCGAGGAGTGACAATGAGCAGTTCTTC.

This clonotype came up many times. One end of the junction fails to match germline, which may point to a read error. The V call is TRBV7-7, the J call TRBJ2-1; D is possibly TRBD1 or TRBD2 (7 bases each). The CDR3 spans 18 residues. CDR1 SSHAT and CDR2 FNYEAQ come from the germline V gene (reference sequence). CDR3 DNA sequence: TGTGCTAGCAGCCGAGGGTCAGGGGGGGCCTCGTCCTACAATGAGCAGTTCTTC. Translating gives CASSRGSGGASSYNEQFF.

This clonotype was observed many times. The chain combines TRBV5-6 with TRBJ1-1; possibly TRBD1 for D (6 bases). CDR1 and CDR2 from the germline V gene are SGHDT and YYEEEE. The CDR3 runs 15 residues. V was clipped by 3 bases and J by 1 base, with 13 bases between them. The CDR3 region is CASSWGRAWNTEAFF. CDR3 bases: TGTGCCAGCAGCTGGGGGCGGGCATGGAACACTGAAGCTTTCTTT.

Turning to this clonotype: This may come from a read error, since a much larger clone is one base off. The chain employs TRBV9 and TRBJ2-7; 12 bases agree with TRBD2. Germline-derived CDR1 and CDR2 are SGDLS and YYNGEE. The CDR3 has 15 amino acids. The CDR3 nucleotides read TGTGCCAGCAGCGCTAGCGGGGGGGCCTCCCACGAGCTGTACTTC. It yields the protein CASSASGGASHELYF.

The chain employs TRBV6-5 and TRBJ1-4, with D hard to call. V dropped 0 bases and J dropped 5 bases, with 10 bases sitting between them. CDR1 is MNHEY, CDR2 SVGAGI, per germline. The CDR3 is 15 amino acids. For the CDR3, the DNA is TGTGCCAGCAGTTACTCTAATCGCCCCAATGAAAAACTGTTTTTT. Protein: CASSYSNRPNEKLFF.